This TCR beta chain emerged from a study of T cells in Graves' hyperthyroidism and ophthalmopathy. Uncontrolled infection, other autoimmune disease, pregnancy or lactation barred patients from enrollment. Diagnoses used clinical symptoms, serum thyroxine and TRAb, thyroid ultrasound and orbital computed tomography. Amplification targeted TCR beta CDR3 regions from RNA transcripts. The HTBI set primed first-round TCR CDR3 RT-PCR. TCRdb re-called the multiplex PCR reads with MiXCR, one entry per CDR3 protein. The profile covers about 640,000 distinct CDR3 sequences, with 45% appearing a single time and about 7% taken by the ten largest. CDR1 MNHNS and CDR2 SASEGT come from the germline V gene. The CDR3 consists of 15 residues. V was clipped by 5 bases and J by 0 bases, with 13 bases between them. Overall study results and limits: Blood held most thyroid clonotypes expanded above 0.001 frequency. Ophthalmopathy was identified by the model a median about six months ahead of onset.

This clonotype was counted only a few times. Its specificity is not known. Sequencing input: peripheral blood or thyroid tissue (not recorded which). The chain couples TRBV6-1 to TRBJ1-1; TRBD1 might be the D (6 bases). This TCR derives from an adult man with Graves' disease, either hyperthyroidism or ophthalmopathy (not recorded which). The CDR3 sequence: CASSPYRTVNTEAFF. The DNA of the CDR3 is TGTGCCAGCAGTCCCTATCGGACAGTGAACACTGAAGCTTTCTTT.